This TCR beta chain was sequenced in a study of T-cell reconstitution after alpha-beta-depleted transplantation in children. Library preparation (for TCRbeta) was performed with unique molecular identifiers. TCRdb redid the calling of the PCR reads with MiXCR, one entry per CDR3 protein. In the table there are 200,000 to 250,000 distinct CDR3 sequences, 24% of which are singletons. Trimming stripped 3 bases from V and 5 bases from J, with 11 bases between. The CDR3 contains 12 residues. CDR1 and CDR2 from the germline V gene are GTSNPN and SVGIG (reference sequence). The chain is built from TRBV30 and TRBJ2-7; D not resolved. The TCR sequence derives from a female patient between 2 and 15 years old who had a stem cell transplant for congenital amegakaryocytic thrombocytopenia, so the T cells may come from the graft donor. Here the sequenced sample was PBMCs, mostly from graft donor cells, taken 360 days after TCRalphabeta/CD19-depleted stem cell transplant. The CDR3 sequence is CAWSRVVDEQYF. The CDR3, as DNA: TGTGCCTGGAGCCGGGTTGTGGACGAGCAGTACTTC.